This T cell receptor beta chain derives from a study of blood T cell repertoires in COVID-19. Background on the study: In each case, the material was cDNA or gDNA derived from T cells, B-cell-depleted T cells, or PBMCs.

Germline-derived CDR1 and CDR2 are KGHSH and LQKENI. The V and J ends lost 3 bases and 4 bases respectively, with 10 bases between them. CDR3 length equals 13 residues. Sequencing was performed with immunoSEQ multiplex PCR; in TCRdb, only in-frame clones are kept and a portion is missing. The table includes fewer than 150,000 clones, roughly 79% detected once. Sequences were obtained from peripheral blood. This clonotype originated in a human donor in a cohort sampled during active COVID-19. This chain joins TRBV18 and TRBJ2-7; D is perhaps TRBD1 (6 bases). The DNA for the CDR3 is TGTGCCAGCTCACCTCAGGGGTGGTACGAGCAGTACTTC. Translating it yields CASSPQGWYEQYF.